This section outlines one T cell receptor beta chain sequence together with its context. Libraries were prepared by immunoSEQ multiplex PCR; TCRdb keeps only in-frame clonotypes and omits some of them. The sample shows roughly 50,000 clones, more than 75% of them seen only once. The data derive from a study of blood T cell repertoires in COVID-19. Study in general: COVID-19 samples collected from the United States, Italy and Spain covered acute and convalescent phases. The analysed material was cDNA or gDNA that came from T cells, B-cell-depleted T cells, or PBMCs.

Losses at the gene ends were 5 bases for V and 5 bases for J; bases not matched to a gene: 9. The CDR3 length is 14 residues. Germline lookup yields CDR1 SEHNR and CDR2 FQNEAQ (reference sequence). This TCR was sampled from a human donor in a cohort sampled during active COVID-19. J is TRBJ2-7 and V is TRBV7-9; 7 bases are shared with TRBD1. The material sequenced was peripheral blood. CDR3: CASSPRQGVNEQYF. CDR3 in DNA: TGTGCCAGCAGCCCCAGACAGGGTGTTAACGAGCAGTACTTC.